These 18 T cell receptor beta chains were all obtained from the same sample, sequenced in a study of OX40 agonist ivuxolimab in advanced cancers. Method: immunoSEQ multiplex PCR; TCRdb's copy keeps in-frame clones and lacks some. The top ten clones hold 5.5% to 6.5% of a sample with about 69,000 clones, 85% to 90% of them seen once. The sequences come from CD4+ or CD8+ T cells sorted from blood, collected in a trial of the OX40 agonist ivuxolimab. The receptor source for this set is an adult with an advanced solid tumor such as melanoma, head and neck, liver or kidney cancer.

The chain uses TRBV7-9 and TRBJ1-1; D ambiguous. The CDR3 length is 13 residues. Germline values: CDR1 SEHNR, CDR2 FQNEAQ (reference sequence). Trimming cost V 5 bases and J 7 bases, with 14 bases left between them. Here the CDR3 DNA reads TGTGCCAGCAGCGACCCCGTAACAGTTGAAGCTTTCTTT. Translated: CASSDPVTVEAFF. The full variable domain, in which reference TRBV7-9 and TRBJ1-1 provide the parts outside the CDR3, is DTGVSQNPRHKITKRGQNVTFRCDPISEHNRLYWYRQTLGQGPEFLTYFQNEAQLEKSRLLSDRFSAERPKGSFSTLEIQRTEQGDSAMYLCASSDPVTVEAFFGQGTRLTVV.

This clone was detected a few times. The CDR3 DNA follows: TGTGCCAGCAGCCCCCGCGGGAAAGGGGGCGGGTACGAGCAGTACTTC. Translated: CASSPRGKGGGYEQYF. V is TRBV14 and J is TRBJ2-7; a weak D match, TRBD1 (7 bases). V gave up 4 bases and J gave up 4 bases, with 20 bases separating them. This CDR3 spans 16 amino acids. CDR1 SGHDN and CDR2 FVKESK come from the germline V gene.

This sequence joins TRBV13 and TRBJ1-1, with TRBD1 matching over 7 bases. V lost 5 bases to trimming and J lost 0 bases; unmatched junction nucleotides: 6. CDR1 and CDR2 (germline): PRHDT, FYEKMQ (reference sequence). CDR3 length: 15 amino acids. The CDR3 nucleotides read TGTGCCAGCAGCCAGATGACAGGGTTGAACACTGAAGCTTTCTTT. This encodes CASSQMTGLNTEAFF.

This chain uses TRBV18 with TRBJ2-3, with D perhaps matching TRBD2 (6 bases). The germline V gene encodes CDR1 KGHSH and CDR2 LQKENI. This CDR3 spans 10 amino acids. Here the CDR3 DNA reads TGTGCTGGGGAGGCAGATACGCAGTATTTT. It codes for CAGEADTQYF.

The sample holds many counts of this clone. The chain uses TRBV18 and TRBJ2-1; 8 nucleotides align to TRBD2. The germline V gene encodes CDR1 KGHSH and CDR2 LQKENI. This CDR3 is 15 amino acids long. V dropped 1 base and J dropped 7; count of bases not matched to a gene: 6. CDR3 nucleotides: TGTGCCAGCTCACCACTGGATAGCGGGATAAATGAGCAGTTCTTC. Translated: CASSPLDSGINEQFF.

This chain links TRBV7-8 with TRBJ2-1; a weak D match, TRBD1 (5 bases). Per the germline V gene, CDR1 is SGHVS and CDR2 is FQNEAQ. V shed 10 bases and J shed 4 bases, with 14 bases lying between them. CDR3 length: 13 amino acids. The CDR3, as DNA: TGTGCCACCCGTTTCAGGGATTACAATGAGCAGTTCTTC. Translated: CATRFRDYNEQFF.

The genes are TRBV7-9 and TRBJ2-1; 7 positions match TRBD2. With 5 bases clipped from V and 4 bases from J, the junction kept 20 bases outside the gene matches. Germline-derived CDR1 and CDR2 are SEHNR and FQNEAQ (reference sequence). This CDR3 has 19 residues. CDR3 sequence: CASSPRSFYRGSGYNEQFF. CDR3 nucleotide sequence: TGTGCCAGCAGCCCCAGATCTTTTTATCGCGGGAGTGGTTACAATGAGCAGTTCTTC.

This sequence joins TRBV7-2 and TRBJ2-1; 7 nucleotides match TRBD2. V shed 5 bases and J 2 bases; nucleotides not matched to a gene: 6. Germline CDR1 and CDR2: SGHTA and FQGNSA. CDR3 length: 15 residues. The CDR3 loop is CASSPYGGTYNEQFF. CDR3 DNA sequence: TGTGCCAGCAGCCCCTACGGGGGGACCTACAATGAGCAGTTCTTC.

The chain uses TRBV18 and TRBJ2-3, with TRBD2 as a possible D gene (5 bases). From germline, CDR1 is KGHSH and CDR2 LQKENI. Trimming removed 3 bases at V and 0 bases at J, with 16 bases between. The CDR3 has 17 amino acids. The CDR3: CASSPDDSARSTDTQYF. In DNA form, the CDR3 reads TGTGCCAGCTCACCGGATGATAGCGCACGAAGCACAGATACGCAGTATTTT.

This clone has more than one count but fewer than ten. The rearrangement links TRBV29-1 to TRBJ1-5; 9 nucleotides line up with TRBD1. V was clipped by 6 bases and J by 2 bases; unmatched bases: 2. In germline, CDR1 is SQVTM, CDR2 ANQGSEA. The CDR3 covers 13 residues. The CDR3 loop reads CSVWTGGNQPQHF. The CDR3 DNA reads as TGCAGCGTGTGGACAGGGGGCAATCAGCCCCAGCATTTT.

This clone came up once. This chain connects TRBV14 to TRBJ1-1, with TRBD1 matching 8 bases. J was trimmed by 0 bases and V by 3 bases; bases with no gene match: 15. CDR1 and CDR2 from the germline V gene are SGHDN and FVKESK. The CDR3 consists of 19 residues. CDR3 nucleotide sequence: TGTGCCAGCAGCCACTTTGCCGGACAGGGCGCGCTGGTGAACACTGAAGCTTTCTTT. Encoded protein: CASSHFAGQGALVNTEAFF. Filled out from reference TRBV14 and TRBJ1-1, the complete variable domain reads EAGVTQFPSHSVIEKGQTVTLRCDPISGHDNLYWYRRVMGKEIKFLLHFVKESKQDESGMPNNRFLAERTGGTYSTLKVQPAELEDSGVYFCASSHFAGQGALVNTEAFFGQGTRLTVV.

V usage is TRBV7-9 and J usage is TRBJ1-4; TRBD1 is a possible D gene (6 bases). This CDR3 region has 17 residues. CDR1 SEHNR and CDR2 FQNEAQ come from the germline V gene (reference sequence). V was trimmed by 5 bases and J by 7 bases, leaving 23 bases between them. CDR3 region: CASSPRDSQGYGEKLFF. Written as DNA, the CDR3 is TGTGCCAGCAGCCCGCGGGACTCCCAGGGGTATGGTGAAAAACTGTTTTTT.

The chain is built from TRBV19 and TRBJ2-7, with D perhaps matching TRBD1 or TRBD2 (6 bases each). V lost 3 bases and J 6 bases, leaving 18 bases between the germline ends. Germline CDR1 reads LNHDA; CDR2 reads SQIVND (reference sequence). The CDR3 consists of 15 residues. The CDR3 loop is CASSMVSGASAEQYF. The CDR3 DNA reads as TGTGCCAGTAGTATGGTATCGGGGGCGAGCGCCGAGCAGTACTTC.

This chain joins TRBV27 and TRBJ2-7; D is uncertain. CDR1 and CDR2 (germline): MNHEY, SMNVEV (reference sequence). The ends were cut back, 5 bases at V and 0 bases at J, with 11 bases in the middle. The CDR3 extends over 14 amino acids. The CDR3 DNA is TGTGCCAGCAGTCCCCAGCCCCTCTCCTACGAGCAGTACTTC. Amino acids: CASSPQPLSYEQYF.

The CDR3 protein is CASSVLFQSEQYF. The CDR3 nucleotides are TGTGCCAGCAGTGTGCTCTTCCAGAGCGAGCAGTACTTC. The chain joins TRBV27 to TRBJ2-7; D is undetermined. Germline loops: CDR1 MNHEY, CDR2 SMNVEV (reference sequence). The CDR3 extends over 13 amino acids. V was clipped by 5 bases and J by 6 bases, with 14 bases between them.

The chain couples TRBV6-5 to TRBJ1-2; 9 bases align to TRBD1. CDR1 is MNHEY and CDR2 is SVGAGI in the germline V gene. The CDR3 extends over 14 amino acids. V lost 6 bases to trimming and J lost 8 bases; unmatched junction nucleotides: 10. The CDR3 is CASSPEGQGYGYTF. For the CDR3, the DNA is TGTGCCAGCAGCCCGGAGGGACAGGGCTACGGCTACACCTTC.

The V call is TRBV7-3, the J call TRBJ2-1; TRBD2 might be the D (5 bases). Trimming pared 1 base from V and 7 bases from J, leaving 14 bases between. The CDR3 consists of 15 residues. The germline gives CDR1 SGHTA, CDR2 FQGTGA. The CDR3 reads CASSLIAGLGNEQFF. CDR3 bases: TGTGCCAGCAGCTTAATTGCGGGCCTCGGGAATGAGCAGTTCTTC.

This clone came up a few times. This chain joins TRBV7-9 and TRBJ1-2, with 12 bases aligning to TRBD1. The CDR3 consists of 15 residues. Germline V gives CDR1 SEHNR, CDR2 FQNEAQ (reference sequence). Trimming took 5 bases from V and 4 from J; bases not matched to a gene: 5. The chain's CDR3 is CASSAGTGGVYGYTF. As DNA, the CDR3 is TGTGCCAGCAGCGCGGGGACAGGGGGCGTCTATGGCTACACCTTC. Variable domain in full (rest from reference TRBV7-9 and TRBJ1-2): DTGVSQNPRHKITKRGQNVTFRCDPISEHNRLYWYRQTLGQGPEFLTYFQNEAQLEKSRLLSDRFSAERPKGSFSTLEIQRTEQGDSAMYLCASSAGTGGVYGYTFGSGTRLTVV.